The 23 T cell receptor beta chains below were found in one sample sequenced in a study of blood T cell repertoires in COVID-19. The repertoire was sequenced with immunoSEQ multiplex PCR; TCRdb's copy has only in-frame clones and lacks some. The table includes under 250,000 clones, over 90% detected once. Specimen: peripheral blood. These receptors were obtained from a young man with COVID-19, enrolled during active disease.

The rearrangement uses TRBV27 and TRBJ2-2, with TRBD1 matching over 9 bases. The CDR3 runs to 16 residues. After removal of 5 bases from V and 7 bases from J, the junction contained 11 bases not matched to a gene. Germline V gene lookup returns CDR1 MNHEY and CDR2 SMNVEV (reference sequence). CDR3: CASSRSGTGTLGELFF. The CDR3 DNA is TGTGCCAGCAGTAGATCCGGGACAGGGACTCTCGGGGAGCTGTTTTTT.

J is TRBJ2-3 and V is TRBV27; the match to TRBD1 covers 12 bases. Germline-derived CDR1 and CDR2 are MNHEY and SMNVEV (reference sequence). Trimming took 6 bases from V and 5 from J; bases not matched to a gene: 3. The CDR3 loop spans 14 amino acids. In nucleotides, the CDR3 is TGTGCCAGCAGCGGGACAGGGGGCAAAGATACGCAGTATTTT. The encoded protein is CASSGTGGKDTQYF.

The chain links TRBV3-1 (or the pseudogene TRBV3-2) to TRBJ2-5; 14 bases are shared with TRBD2. V gave up 4 bases and J gave up 7 bases; unmatched junction bases: 8. The CDR3 extends over 16 amino acids. Germline V gives CDR1 LGHDT, CDR2 YNNKEL (reference sequence). The CDR3 loop reads CASSPRTGLAGVTQYF. DNA for the CDR3: TGTGCCAGCAGCCCCCGCACGGGACTAGCGGGGGTGACCCAGTACTTC.

This chain links TRBV7-3 with TRBJ2-5, with D possibly matching TRBD1 (6 bases). CDR3 length: 13 amino acids. Germline V CDR1 and CDR2: SGHTA, FQGTGA. Trimming took off 2 bases at V and 5 bases at J, with 9 bases between the two ends. Written as DNA, the CDR3 is TGTGCCAGCAGCTTAGGGGGCCGGGAGACCCAGTACTTC. Translating gives CASSLGGRETQYF.

This chain joins TRBV2 and TRBJ1-1; possible D gene TRBD1, 6 bases. Looked up from germline, CDR1 is SNHLY and CDR2 is FYNNEI. Trimming took 6 bases from V and 8 from J, leaving 13 bases between them. The CDR3 is made up of 12 amino acids. The DNA of the CDR3 is TGTGCCAGCAGGATGACAGGCGCAGAAGCTTTCTTT. Translating it yields CASRMTGAEAFF.

The genes are TRBV5-1 and TRBJ1-4; D gene ambiguous. The CDR3 contains 16 residues. The V gene's germline CDR1 is SGHRS and CDR2 YFSETQ. The V end lost 3 bases, the J end lost 0 bases, and 12 bases lay between the germline ends. The CDR3 DNA reads TGCGCCAGCAGCTCGAATCTAGGAGCAACTAATGAAAAACTGTTTTTT. Its protein is CASSSNLGATNEKLFF.

The chain links TRBV5-1 to TRBJ2-6, with TRBD1 identical over 7 bases. This CDR3 contains 17 residues. The germline V gene has CDR1 SGHRS and CDR2 YFSETQ. V shed 3 bases, J shed 0 bases, and the junction held 6 bases outside the gene matches. The CDR3 DNA is TGCGCCAGCAGCTCCGGGACAGACAGCTCTGGGGCCAACGTCCTGACTTTC. Amino acids: CASSSGTDSSGANVLTF.

The rearrangement links TRBV11-2 to TRBJ2-3, with TRBD2 identical over 14 bases. V dropped 4 bases and J dropped 4; count of bases not matched to a gene: 4. Looked up from germline, CDR1 is SGHAT and CDR2 is FQNNGV. This CDR3 is built from 16 residues. The CDR3 DNA is TGTGCCAGCAGCTCGACTAGCGGGGGGGCAGCAGATACGCAGTATTTT. The encoded protein is CASSSTSGGAADTQYF.

This clone showed up just once. This chain links TRBV3-1 (or the pseudogene TRBV3-2) with TRBJ2-1; 8 nucleotides align to TRBD1. V trimming: 1 base; J trimming: 5 bases; junction bases outside the gene matches: 10. The CDR3 totals 17 residues. The V gene's germline CDR1 is LGHDT and CDR2 YNNKEL (reference sequence). CDR3 sequence reads: CASSQVPTGVSDNEQFF. The CDR3 bases are TGTGCCAGCAGCCAAGTCCCGACAGGGGTATCCGACAATGAGCAGTTCTTC.

The rearrangement links TRBV2 to TRBJ1-2; TRBD1 is a possible D gene (6 bases). Trimming pared 6 bases from V and 8 bases from J, leaving 19 bases between. Germline V CDR1 and CDR2: SNHLY, FYNNEI. CDR3 size: 14 residues. The CDR3 here is CASSPYTGTNGYTF. In DNA, the CDR3 is TGTGCCAGCAGCCCCTATACCGGGACAAACGGCTACACCTTC.

The V call is TRBV7-3, the J call TRBJ2-2, with D unresolved. V lost 5 bases and J lost 0, with 10 bases in between. This CDR3 is 15 amino acids long. Germline lookup yields CDR1 SGHTA and CDR2 FQGTGA. CDR3 amino acids: CASSPDTSNTGELFF. The CDR3 nucleotides are TGTGCCAGCAGCCCCGACACCTCGAACACCGGGGAGCTGTTTTTT.

This clone appeared many times. This chain uses TRBV10-3 with TRBJ1-5, with D possibly TRBD1 on 5 matching bases. CDR1 and CDR2 (germline): ENHRY, SYGVKD. V was shortened by 0 bases and J by 0 bases, with 9 bases between the two germline ends. The CDR3 contains 16 residues. CDR3 residues: CAISESGGLSNQPQHF. The CDR3 region has the DNA TGTGCCATCAGTGAGTCGGGGGGACTTAGCAATCAGCCCCAGCATTTT.

The CDR3 region has the DNA TGTGCCAGCAGTAGTCGGGGGTCTGTTCGGGAGACCCAGTACTTC. Translation: CASSSRGSVRETQYF. The chain couples TRBV7-6 to TRBJ2-5, with a weak D call TRBD2 (6 bases). CDR1 and CDR2 from the germline V gene are SGHVS and FNYEAQ. V lost 6 bases and J 5 bases, leaving 19 bases between the germline ends. The CDR3 consists of 15 residues.

The rearrangement joins TRBV24-1 to TRBJ2-2; 8 nucleotides align to TRBD1. The germline gives CDR1 KGHDR, CDR2 SFDVKD. With V trimmed by 4 bases and J by 4 bases, 7 bases remained unmatched. This CDR3 is built from 16 residues. The CDR3 sequence: CATSDPTGEATGELFF. For the CDR3, the DNA is TGTGCCACCAGTGACCCGACAGGGGAGGCCACCGGGGAGCTGTTTTTT.

The chain carries TRBV5-5 and TRBJ2-7; TRBD1 is a possible D gene (6 bases). Germline CDR1 SGHKS, CDR2 YYEKEE (reference sequence). This CDR3 contains 15 residues. With 0 bases removed from V and 7 bases from J, the gap between germline ends came to 17 bases. Here the CDR3 reads CASSLGGQKSEEQYF. As DNA, the CDR3 is TGTGCCAGCAGCTTGGGTGGACAGAAGAGTGAGGAGCAGTACTTC.

A remark on this clone: This sample also contains other DNA sequences that code for the same CDR3. The genes are TRBV5-1 and TRBJ2-5; TRBD1 matches at 9 bases. Germline loops: CDR1 SGHRS, CDR2 YFSETQ. V shed 0 bases and J 4 bases; nucleotides not matched to a gene: 1. The CDR3 is 14 amino acids. Here the CDR3 DNA reads TGCGCCAGCAGCTTGGGACAGGGGGGAGAGACCCAGTACTTC. Protein product: CASSLGQGGETQYF.

The chain joins TRBV2 to TRBJ1-2, with 7 bases matching TRBD1. CDR3 length: 18 amino acids. Germline V lookup: CDR1 SNHLY, CDR2 FYNNEI. Germline trimming cut 4 bases from V and 4 bases from J; bases unmatched to any gene: 18. CDR3 region: CASSGETGREPWGYGYTF. The CDR3 DNA reads as TGTGCCAGCAGTGGGGAGACAGGGCGTGAACCCTGGGGCTATGGCTACACCTTC.

This sequence joins TRBV5-1 and TRBJ1-1; TRBD1 matches 9 bases. The trim removed 4 bases at V and 0 bases at J, leaving 7 bases unmatched. The CDR3 totals 16 residues. Germline lookup yields CDR1 SGHRS and CDR2 YFSETQ. For the CDR3, the DNA is TGCGCCAGCAGCCCCGACAGGGGGGGAATGAACACTGAAGCTTTCTTT. Translated, it gives CASSPDRGGMNTEAFF.

The J gene is TRBJ2-1, the V gene TRBV7-9; TRBD2 matches at 7 bases. Trimming at V came to 6 bases and at J to 3 bases, leaving 8 bases not matched to a gene. Germline V gene sequence: CDR1 SEHNR, CDR2 FQNEAQ (reference sequence). The CDR3 is 15 amino acids. CDR3 in amino acids: CASRLSGEGYNEQFF. In nucleotides, the CDR3 is TGTGCCAGCAGATTAAGCGGGGAAGGCTACAATGAGCAGTTCTTC.

This chain links TRBV6-5 with TRBJ1-6; D is possibly TRBD1 (5 bases). Germline V gives CDR1 MNHEY, CDR2 SVGAGI. This CDR3 has 13 residues. Trimming took off 7 bases at V and 10 bases at J, with 14 bases between the two ends. The CDR3 loop reads CASMQGAKSPLHF. The CDR3 nucleotides are TGTGCCAGCATGCAGGGTGCAAAATCACCCCTCCACTTT.

The chain employs TRBV29-1 and TRBJ2-5; 8 bases match TRBD2. V was pared by 2 bases and J by 0 bases, with 2 bases of the junction left unmatched. The CDR3 extends over 14 amino acids. Germline assignment: CDR1 SQVTM and CDR2 ANQGSEA. The CDR3 sequence is CSVELAGNQETQYF. The CDR3 coding sequence is TGCAGCGTTGAATTAGCGGGAAACCAAGAGACCCAGTACTTC. Full variable domain (missing parts from reference TRBV29-1 and TRBJ2-5): SAVISQKPSRDICQRGTSLTIQCQVDSQVTMMFWYRQQPGQSLTLIATANQGSEATYESGFVIDKFPISRPNLTFSTLTVSNMSPEDSSIYLCSVELAGNQETQYFGPGTRLLVL.

The chain joins TRBV9 to TRBJ1-2, with a tentative D call TRBD1 (6 bases). Trimming stripped 0 bases from V and 5 bases from J, with 14 bases between. The CDR3 extends over 15 amino acids. CDR1 and CDR2 from the germline V gene are SGDLS and YYNGEE. CDR3 residues: CASSVATGSPYGYTF. The CDR3 DNA reads TGTGCCAGCAGCGTAGCAACAGGGAGTCCGTATGGCTACACCTTC.

The chain employs TRBV5-1 and TRBJ1-1; the D is unclear. V was clipped by 0 bases and J by 4 bases, with 10 bases between them. CDR1 and CDR2 (germline): SGHRS, YFSETQ. The CDR3 sequence is 14 residues long. As DNA, the CDR3 is TGCGCCAGCAGCTTGGCAGCGGGTGGCACTGAAGCTTTCTTT. Translated: CASSLAAGGTEAFF.